This TCR beta chain is drawn from a study of cytomegalovirus exposure and HLA in healthy donors. Study findings and constraints: The study flagged 150 to 200 TCR beta chains as cytomegalovirus-associated. A later analysis showed that HLA-associated TCR beta chains had undergone more clonal expansion than equally common others.

Trimming cost V 8 bases and J 7 bases; bases outside gene matches: 10. Germline V gene sequence: CDR1 MNHNS, CDR2 SASEGT. The CDR3 has 15 amino acids. Researchers ran the PCR with 60 Vbeta and 13 Jbeta primers. Clones were sequenced by immunoSEQ multiplex PCR, and TCRdb holds only the in-frame ones, with some missing. The table lists 150,000 to 200,000 clones, around 81% of them singletons. This clone was observed a single time. Its antigen is not known. Source material: PBMCs. The chain carries TRBV6-1 and TRBJ2-3; 12 nucleotides line up with TRBD1. This clonotype was sampled from a woman aged 18-35 years in good health and CMV-seropositive. CDR3 DNA: TGTGCCAGCGAAACCGGGACAGGGGGCCTGTATACGCAGTATTTT. Protein sequence: CASETGTGGLYTQYF.